The sample holds one count of the clone carrying this T cell receptor beta chain. An overnight rest at 37°C with around 200 IU/ml IL-2 preceded regulatory T cell sorting from thawed PBMCs. Measured with immunoSEQ multiplex PCR; TCRdb has only the in-frame clones, and not every one. The data hold just under 65,000 clones, with about 98% observed a single time. The CDR3 totals 17 residues. The entry originates in a study of Tregs in tolerant kidney transplant recipients. Study information: Related graft donors supplied nonmyeloablative bone marrow transplants, and mixed chimerism was transient.

The clonotype was recovered from a human donor who received a combined kidney and bone marrow transplant. Sequencing used Tregs from blood, obtained before the transplant. The chain employs TRBV21-1 and TRBJ2-2; TRBD2, the table's D call, lacks a check against the DNA. TRBV21-1 is listed as a pseudogene. DNA for the CDR3: TGTGCCAGCAGACGACTAGCGGGAGTGTCTACCACCGGGGAGCTGTTTTTT. It yields the protein CASRRLAGVSTTGELFF.